A selection of T cell receptor beta chains follows, all from one sample in a study of T-cell reconstitution after alpha-beta-depleted transplantation in children. TCRdb ran MiXCR on the PCR reads and lists one entry per CDR3 protein. The table shows a few hundred thousand distinct CDR3 sequences, with roughly a quarter occurring only once. The material was PBMCs, obtained before TCRalphabeta/CD19-depleted stem cell transplant. Receptor source: a boy under two years old with Wiskott-Aldrich syndrome, due to receive a stem cell transplant. CDR3s include the opening cysteine and the closing phenylalanine or tryptophan. The D gene is left open where the match is weak. Size values are once, few and many counts, or a class for expanded clones, and some rows have none.

d_call,clone_size,j_call,v_call,cdr3_nt,cdr3_aa
.,.,TRBJ1-5,TRBV20-1,TGCAGTGCTGGGACGGACTATAGCAATCAGCCCCAGCATTTT,CSAGTDYSNQPQHF
TRBD1,.,TRBJ1-5,TRBV18,TGTGCCAGCTCACCACGGGGCGGGACAGCTAATCAGCCCCAGCATTTT,CASSPRGGTANQPQHF
TRBD2,.,TRBJ2-5,TRBV29-1,TGCAGCGTTGGCTCTTGGGGTAGCGGGAGAAATAAAGAGACCCAGTACTTC,CSVGSWGSGRNKETQYF
.,.,TRBJ1-6,TRBV7-9,TGTGCCAGCAGCTTAGAACAGGGCGGGAAGAGGTCACCCCTCCACTTT,CASSLEQGGKRSPLHF
TRBD1,few,TRBJ1-1,TRBV20-1,TGCAGTGCTAGAGATAGACAGGGAATGGTCACTGAAGCTTTCTTT,CSARDRQGMVTEAFF
.,.,TRBJ2-1,TRBV6-5,TGTGCCAGCAGTTACTCGAAGGGAGAGGCTCTGAAGTTCTTC,CASSYSKGEALKFF
.,.,TRBJ2-2,TRBV5-1,TGCGCCAGCACCCCCCTGGGAAGGGATAACACCGGGGAGCTGTTTTTT,CASTPLGRDNTGELFF
TRBD2,.,TRBJ2-3,TRBV5-1,TGCGCCAGCAGCTTGACGCTAGCGGGAGTGTCGCCAGATACGCAGTATTTT,CASSLTLAGVSPDTQYF
.,.,TRBJ1-2,TRBV12-3/TRBV12-4,TGTGCCAGCAGTTTGAGTGGAGGCCCGAGAGGGTATGGCTACACCTTC,CASSLSGGPRGYGYTF
.,.,TRBJ2-1,TRBV10-3,TGTGCCATAAGGTCTGTCGGGTCCTCCTACAATGAGCAGTTCTTC,CAIRSVGSSYNEQFF
.,.,TRBJ1-5,TRBV2,TGTGCCAGCAAGGACGGGCGAAGCAATCAGCCCCAGCATTTT,CASKDGRSNQPQHF
.,.,TRBJ1-5,TRBV24-1,TGTGCCACCAGTGATGCCCGGGAAGGAGATCAGCCCCAGCATTTT,CATSDAREGDQPQHF
.,.,TRBJ1-4,TRBV29-1,TGCAGCGTCGGGAGCGGCAGTGGTGAAAAACTGTTTTTT,CSVGSGSGEKLFF
TRBD2,few,TRBJ2-7,TRBV12-3/TRBV12-4,TGTGCCAGCAGTCTTGGGACTAGCGCACACTCCTCCTACGAGCAGTACTTC,CASSLGTSAHSSYEQYF
TRBD2,.,TRBJ2-1,TRBV7-2,TGTGCCAGCAGCTTAGCCGGGCGGGCGGGAGGTATTAATGAGCAGTTCTTC,CASSLAGRAGGINEQFF
.,.,TRBJ1-2,TRBV5-5,TGTGCCAGCAGCCTGACATTGGACTATGGCTACACCTTC,CASSLTLDYGYTF
.,few,TRBJ2-5,TRBV29-1,TGCAGCGTTGAAGATTCAGGGCGGAGGGGGGAGACCCAGTACTTC,CSVEDSGRRGETQYF
.,few,TRBJ2-3,TRBV11-2,TGTGCCAGCAGCTTAGTAGGGGCGCGGAAAGGGAGGCGCACAGATACGCAGTATTTT,CASSLVGARKGRRTDTQYF
.,.,TRBJ1-5,TRBV21-1,TGTGCCAGCAGCAAACTGATTGTAGACCAGCCCCAGCATTTT,CASSKLIVDQPQHF
.,few,TRBJ2-2,TRBV5-1,TGCGCCAGCAGCCAGGGGCCCCGGGACTACAACACCGGGGAGCTGTTTTTT,CASSQGPRDYNTGELFF
.,many,TRBJ2-1,TRBV5-1,TGTGCCAGCAGCTTAAACCGGGATGAGCAGTTCTTC,CASSLNRDEQFF
TRBD1,few,TRBJ2-5,TRBV6-5,TGTGCCAGCAGTTACTCGAGGGGGCGACGAGAGACCCAGTACTTC,CASSYSRGRRETQYF
TRBD1,.,TRBJ2-7,TRBV28,TGTGCCAGCAGTCTACTGACAGGGCCCTCCGAGCAGTACTTC,CASSLLTGPSEQYF
TRBD2,.,TRBJ2-1,TRBV27,TGTGCCTCGGGGCTAGCGGGAGGGTGGGAGCAGTTCTTC,CASGLAGGWEQFF
TRBD2,.,TRBJ2-1,TRBV5-1,TGCGCCAGCAGCTTCGGACTAGCGGGAGGCGGCTATACTGAGCAGTTCTTC,CASSFGLAGGGYTEQFF
TRBD2,.,TRBJ2-7,TRBV28,TGTGCCAGCAATCCCCGCGGGAGAGGGACCTACGAGCAGTACTTC,CASNPRGRGTYEQYF
.,.,TRBJ1-1,TRBV20-1,TGCAGTGCTCCTCTCCCGCAGGGAGGGTCTGAAGCTTTCTTT,CSAPLPQGGSEAFF
.,.,TRBJ2-3,TRBV5-1,TGCGCCAGCAGCTTCGCCCGCGGGCAGAGCCACGCAGATACGCAGTATTTT,CASSFARGQSHADTQYF
.,few,TRBJ2-5,TRBV20-1,TGCAGTGCATCATTGGACAGTTTTACCCAAGAGACCCAGTACTTC,CSASLDSFTQETQYF
.,few,TRBJ1-2,TRBV10-3,TGTGCCATCAGCGCCGGGATTAACTATGGCTACACCTTC,CAISAGINYGYTF
TRBD2,.,TRBJ2-1,TRBV20-1,TGCAGTGCCCGTGTCGCCGGGAGGCCCTACAATGAGCAGTTCTTC,CSARVAGRPYNEQFF
TRBD1,few,TRBJ1-6,TRBV6-1,TGTGCCAGCAGGTGGGACAGGGGAAATTCACCCCTCCACTTT,CASRWDRGNSPLHF
.,.,TRBJ2-1,TRBV27,TGTGCCAGCAGTTTATGGACGATCGGGAGCTCCTACAATGAGCAGTTCTTC,CASSLWTIGSSYNEQFF
.,.,TRBJ2-2,TRBV6-4,TGTGCCTTCTGTTTAATGAGGGGTACGGGACGGAACACCGGGGAGCTGTTTTTT,CAFCLMRGTGRNTGELFF
TRBD1,few,TRBJ1-2,TRBV12-3/TRBV12-4,TGTGCCAGCAGTTTAGAACAGGGGGCCTACGGTGGCTACACCTTC,CASSLEQGAYGGYTF